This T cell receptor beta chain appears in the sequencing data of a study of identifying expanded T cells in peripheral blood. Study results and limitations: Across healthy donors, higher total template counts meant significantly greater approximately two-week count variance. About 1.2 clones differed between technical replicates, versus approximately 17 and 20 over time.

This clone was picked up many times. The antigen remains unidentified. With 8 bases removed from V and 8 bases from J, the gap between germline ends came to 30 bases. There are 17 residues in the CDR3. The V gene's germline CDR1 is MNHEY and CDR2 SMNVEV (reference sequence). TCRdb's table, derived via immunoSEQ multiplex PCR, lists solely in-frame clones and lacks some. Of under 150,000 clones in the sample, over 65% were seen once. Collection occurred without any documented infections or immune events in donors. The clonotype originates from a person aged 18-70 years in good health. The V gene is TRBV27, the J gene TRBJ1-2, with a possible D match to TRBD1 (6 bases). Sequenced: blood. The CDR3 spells CASARRTAASPPDGYTF. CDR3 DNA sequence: TGTGCCAGCGCCCGTCGGACAGCCGCCTCCCCTCCCGACGGCTACACCTTC.